Sequencing of this T cell receptor (beta chain) was carried out in a study of shared clonotypes between healthy human individuals. Per germline, CDR1 LNHDA and CDR2 SQIVND (reference sequence). There are 15 residues in the CDR3. Profiling relied on immunoSEQ multiplex PCR, and the TCRdb table lists in-frame clones only, not all of them. The table has hundreds of thousands of clones, 95% to 97% seen once; the top ten hold 0.05% to 0.07%. This clonotype was obtained from a woman aged 25 to 45 in good health. This chain links TRBV19 with TRBJ2-5, with 7 bases identical to TRBD2. The DNA end favors TRBJ2-7, so the J call may be wrong. Sequencing was done on a sample of naive CD4+ T cells sorted from blood. Subset here: CD45RA+ positively selected. The CDR3, as DNA: TGTGCCAGTAGTATAACGGGCGGGAGCTCCTACGAGCAGTACTTC. Translated, it gives CASSITGGSSYEQYF.